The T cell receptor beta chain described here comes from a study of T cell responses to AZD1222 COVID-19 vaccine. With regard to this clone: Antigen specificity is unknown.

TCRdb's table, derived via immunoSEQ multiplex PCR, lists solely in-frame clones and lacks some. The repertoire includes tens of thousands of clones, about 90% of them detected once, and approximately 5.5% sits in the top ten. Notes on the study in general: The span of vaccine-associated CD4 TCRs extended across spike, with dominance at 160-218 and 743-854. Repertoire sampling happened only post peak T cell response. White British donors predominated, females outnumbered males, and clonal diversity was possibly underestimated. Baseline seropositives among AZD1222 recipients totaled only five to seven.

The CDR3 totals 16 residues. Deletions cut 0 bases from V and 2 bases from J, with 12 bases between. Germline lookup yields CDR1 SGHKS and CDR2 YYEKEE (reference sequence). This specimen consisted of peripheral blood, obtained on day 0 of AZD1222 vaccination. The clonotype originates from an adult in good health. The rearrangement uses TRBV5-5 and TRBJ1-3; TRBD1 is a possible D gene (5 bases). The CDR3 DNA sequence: TGTGCCAGCAGCTTGGGAGTGGGACGGACTGGAAACACCATATATTTT. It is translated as CASSLGVGRTGNTIYF. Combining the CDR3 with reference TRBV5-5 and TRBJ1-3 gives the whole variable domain DAGVTQSPTHLIKTRGQQVTLRCSPISGHKSVSWYQQVLGQGPQFIFQYYEKEERGRGNFPDRFSARQFPNYSSELNVNALLLGDSALYLCASSLGVGRTGNTIYFGEGSWLTVV.